Following are 2 T cell receptor beta chains from one sample sequenced in a study of blood T cell repertoires in COVID-19. Only in-frame clones appear in the TCRdb table, and some are missing; sequencing was by immunoSEQ multiplex PCR. The sample contains roughly 100,000 clones, 84% of which appear only once. Sample: peripheral blood. The receptors come from a human donor in a cohort sampled during active or convalescent COVID-19.

The rearrangement uses TRBV5-1 and TRBJ2-7; 7 positions agree with TRBD2. This CDR3 region has 13 residues. J was trimmed by 2 bases and V by 7 bases; bases with no gene match: 6. CDR1 and CDR2 (germline): SGHRS, YFSETQ. The CDR3 loop is CASGLGGAYEQYF. The CDR3 DNA reads as TGCGCCAGCGGGCTTGGGGGGGCCTACGAGCAGTACTTC.

The chain is built from TRBV5-1 and TRBJ2-7; the match to TRBD1 covers 7 bases. V dropped 3 bases and J dropped 3; count of bases not matched to a gene: 6. Germline CDR1 is SGHRS and CDR2 is YFSETQ. The CDR3 length is 14 residues. CDR3 sequence (DNA): TGCGCCAGCAGCTCGGACAGGATTTACTACGAGCAGTACTTC. The encoded protein is CASSSDRIYYEQYF.